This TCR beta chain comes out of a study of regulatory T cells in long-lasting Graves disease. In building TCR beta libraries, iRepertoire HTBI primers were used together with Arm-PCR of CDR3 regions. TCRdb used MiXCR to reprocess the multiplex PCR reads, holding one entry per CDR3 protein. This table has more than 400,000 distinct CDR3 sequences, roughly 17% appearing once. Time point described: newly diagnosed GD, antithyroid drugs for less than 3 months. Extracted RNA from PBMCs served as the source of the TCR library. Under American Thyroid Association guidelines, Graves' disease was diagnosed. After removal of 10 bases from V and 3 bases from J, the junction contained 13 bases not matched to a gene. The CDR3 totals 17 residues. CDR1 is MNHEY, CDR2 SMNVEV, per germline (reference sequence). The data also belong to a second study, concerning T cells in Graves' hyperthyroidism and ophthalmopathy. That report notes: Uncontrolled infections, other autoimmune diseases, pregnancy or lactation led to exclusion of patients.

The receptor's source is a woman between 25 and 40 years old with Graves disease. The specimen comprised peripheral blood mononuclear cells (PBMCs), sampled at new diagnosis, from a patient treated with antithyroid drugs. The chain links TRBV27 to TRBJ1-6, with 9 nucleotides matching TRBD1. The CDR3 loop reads CATSRDREVFYNSPLHF. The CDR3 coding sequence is TGTGCCACCTCCCGGGACAGGGAAGTGTTCTATAATTCACCCCTCCACTTT.